One sample yielded the 6 T cell receptor beta chains listed below, sequenced in a study of beta chain features in type 1 diabetes. The antigens for these receptors are not known. The study, taken as a whole, reports: When Type 1 diabetes patients were examined, their TCRB CDR3s proved moderately but significantly shorter in all four CD4+ subsets.

Of the isolated RNA, all was reverse transcribed, and so the sequenced material was expressed TCRB transcripts. Method: immunoSEQ multiplex PCR; TCRdb's copy keeps in-frame clones and lacks some. The sample lists around 690,000 clones; roughly 12% were seen once. Sample: naive CD4+ T cells from blood. Every receptor here comes from a man younger than 40 with type 1 diabetes.

The sample holds one count of this clone. The gene calls are TRBV27 and TRBJ1-6, with TRBD1 matching over 10 bases. In germline, CDR1 is MNHEY, CDR2 SMNVEV (reference sequence). This CDR3 region has 18 residues. Unmatched junction bases numbered 9, after V lost 6 bases and J lost 1 base. This CDR3 reads CASRRTGQGFSYNSPLHF. In DNA form, the CDR3 reads TGTGCCAGCAGGCGGACGGGACAGGGGTTTTCCTATAATTCACCCCTCCACTTT.

The genes are TRBV7-6 and TRBJ2-2, with 9 bases lining up with TRBD1. V lost 0 bases to trimming and J lost 6 bases; unmatched junction nucleotides: 2. The CDR3 loop spans 15 amino acids. Germline CDR1 and CDR2: SGHVS and FNYEAQ. The chain's CDR3 is CASSLADRGSGELFF. As DNA, the CDR3 is TGTGCCAGCAGCTTAGCCGACAGGGGGTCCGGGGAGCTGTTTTTT.

This clone was detected only a few times. V is TRBV7-7 and J is TRBJ2-5; TRBD2 might be the D (5 bases). Looked up from germline, CDR1 is SSHAT and CDR2 is FNYEAQ (reference sequence). V lost 3 bases and J 2 bases, leaving 7 bases between the germline ends. This CDR3 has 13 residues. The CDR3 DNA is TGTGCCAGCAGCTTTACTAGGCAAGAGACCCAGTACTTC. It yields the protein CASSFTRQETQYF. Together with reference TRBV7-7 and TRBJ2-5, the CDR3 gives the full variable domain: GAGVSQSPRYKVTKRGQDVTLRCDPISSHATLYWYQQALGQGPEFLTYFNYEAQPDKSGLPSDRFSAERPEGSISTLTIQRTEQRDSAMYRCASSFTRQETQYFGPGTRLLVL.

This clone came up a few times. The rearrangement uses TRBV10-3 and TRBJ1-2; no definite D call. Trimming removed 2 bases at V and 0 bases at J, with 10 bases between. The CDR3 spans 15 residues. Germline V CDR1 and CDR2: ENHRY, SYGVKD. CDR3 region: CAISEGPGANYGYTF. In nucleotides, the CDR3 is TGTGCCATCAGTGAGGGTCCCGGAGCTAACTATGGCTACACCTTC.

The V call is TRBV13, the J call TRBJ1-2; D unclear. The CDR3 has 15 residues. Trimming took 0 bases from V and 0 from J, leaving 8 bases between them. CDR1 is PRHDT, CDR2 FYEKMQ, per germline (reference sequence). The CDR3 loop is CASSLGSISNYGYTF. In DNA form, the CDR3 reads TGTGCCAGCAGCTTAGGGTCAATTTCTAACTATGGCTACACCTTC.

This chain joins TRBV19 and TRBJ1-3; D is unclear. The CDR3 is made up of 14 amino acids. Germline values: CDR1 LNHDA, CDR2 SQIVND (reference sequence). V was cut by 3 bases and J by 4 bases, with 10 bases left in between. CDR3 sequence (DNA): TGTGCCAGTAGTATGTGGGCGCAGGGAAACACCATATATTTT. Encoded protein: CASSMWAQGNTIYF.